Below are 21 T cell receptor beta chains sequenced from a single sample in a study of regulatory T cells in long-lasting Graves disease. According to the study, TCR beta libraries were built with iRepertoire HTBI primers and CDR3-region Arm-PCR. MiXCR, applied by TCRdb to the multiplex PCR reads, yields one record per CDR3 protein. The table shows around 250,000 distinct CDR3 sequences, with around 18% occurring only once. Time point of the sample: newly diagnosed GD, antithyroid drugs for less than 3 months. TCR sequences were obtained from RNA taken from PBMCs. This material consisted of peripheral blood mononuclear cells (PBMCs), taken at new diagnosis, from a patient treated with antithyroid drugs. The receptors here all came from a female donor with Graves disease.

This clonotype was observed many times. The gene calls are TRBV6-1 and TRBJ2-5; 12 bases are shared with TRBD2. Germline values: CDR1 MNHNS, CDR2 SASEGT. Trimming cost V 4 bases and J 1 base; bases outside gene matches: 4. The CDR3 runs 16 residues. This CDR3 is CASSATSGRSQETQYF. The CDR3 nucleotides read TGTGCCAGCAGTGCGACTAGCGGGAGATCCCAAGAGACCCAGTACTTC.

Ten or more counts support this clonotype. The chain uses TRBV10-3 and TRBJ2-1, with 7 bases aligning to TRBD2. CDR1 and CDR2 (germline): ENHRY, SYGVKD. Trimming cost V 7 bases and J 5 bases; bases outside gene matches: 5. CDR3 length: 13 residues. DNA of the CDR3: TGTGCCATCACCAGGACTAGTGACAATGAGCAGTTCTTC. It is translated as CAITRTSDNEQFF.

At least ten counts were recorded for this clonotype. This rearrangement joins TRBV11-2 to TRBJ2-1, with 11 bases identical to TRBD2. Trimming at V came to 5 bases and at J to 10 bases, leaving 7 bases not matched to a gene. Germline CDR1 SGHAT, CDR2 FQNNGV. The CDR3 consists of 14 residues. CDR3 DNA sequence: TGTGCCAGCAGCCAACTAGCGGGAGAATCGGAGCAGTTCTTC. Translated: CASSQLAGESEQFF.

The chain carries TRBV6-2 or TRBV6-3 and TRBJ1-5, with TRBD1 matching 7 bases. CDR3 length: 15 amino acids. Germline V CDR1 and CDR2: MNHEY, SVGEGT. The V and J ends lost 8 bases and 5 bases, in that order; junction bases with no gene match: 12. For the CDR3, the DNA is TGTGCCAGCGGAATCTCACAGGGGAGGGATCAGCCCCAGCATTTT. It specifies CASGISQGRDQPQHF.

This clonotype occurred many times. The chain has TRBV24-1 and TRBJ2-5; a weak D match, TRBD1 (6 bases). Germline CDR1 KGHDR, CDR2 SFDVKD. The CDR3 runs to 12 residues. V was cut by 6 bases and J by 5 bases, with 9 bases left in between. The CDR3, as DNA: TGTGCCACCAGTAGGCAGGGGGAGACCCAGTACTTC. Its translation: CATSRQGETQYF.

In its sample, this clonotype was seen many times. V and J are TRBV24-1 and TRBJ2-3, with 9 bases matching TRBD1. The CDR3 loop spans 16 amino acids. Germline lookup yields CDR1 KGHDR and CDR2 SFDVKD. Unmatched junction bases numbered 6, after V lost 2 bases and J lost 4 bases. In DNA, the CDR3 is TGTGCCACCAGTGATTGGGGGACAGGGCCGGCAGATACGCAGTATTTT. Protein product: CATSDWGTGPADTQYF.

A note on this clonotype: A far larger clone is only one base removed, so a read error is likely. The CDR3 protein is CTSRSRDRQETQYF. CDR3 DNA sequence: TGTACCAGCAGGAGCCGGGACAGACAAGAGACCCAGTACTTC. The genes are TRBV10-3 and TRBJ2-5, with 7 bases aligning to TRBD1. The CDR3 totals 14 residues. Germline V gene sequence: CDR1 ENHRY, CDR2 SYGVKD.

This clonotype was found many times. This rearrangement joins TRBV18 to TRBJ1-5; a possible D gene is TRBD1 (5 bases). From germline, CDR1 is KGHSH and CDR2 LQKENI. This CDR3 region has 13 residues. The ends were cut back, 9 bases at V and 7 bases at J, with 16 bases in the middle. In nucleotides, the CDR3 is TGTGCCAGTAGTCCCGGACAAGGACAGCCCCAGCATTTT. Its protein product is CASSPGQGQPQHF.

This clonotype has ten or more counts. CDR3 sequence reads: CASSLLAGVTGELFF. The CDR3 DNA is TGTGCCAGCAGTTTGTTAGCGGGAGTAACCGGGGAGCTGTTTTTT. The chain employs TRBV6-9 and TRBJ2-2, with 9 bases that match TRBD2. The trim removed 4 bases at V and 5 bases at J, leaving 5 bases unmatched. Germline values: CDR1 MNHGY, CDR2 SVAAGI. The CDR3 contains 15 residues.

This clonotype showed up just a few times. The chain has TRBV6-2 or TRBV6-3 and TRBJ2-3; D perhaps matches TRBD1 (5 bases). Germline CDR1 MNHEY, CDR2 SVGEGT. There are 13 residues in the CDR3. V shed 8 bases and J shed 0 bases, with 9 bases lying between them. The CDR3 bases are TGTGCCAGCCTGGACAAAAGCACAGATACGCAGTATTTT. This encodes CASLDKSTDTQYF.

This clonotype was counted many times. The chain carries TRBV15 and TRBJ2-5; 7 bases match TRBD1. The CDR3 length is 15 residues. The V and J ends lost 1 base and 4 bases, in that order; junction bases with no gene match: 6. The germline V gene encodes CDR1 LNHNV and CDR2 YYDKDF (reference sequence). CDR3 sequence: CATSRVTTGRETQYF. The CDR3 region has the DNA TGTGCCACCAGCAGAGTAACGACAGGGAGAGAGACCCAGTACTTC.

This clonotype was picked up many times. This chain connects TRBV12-3 or TRBV12-4 to TRBJ1-2; the D gene is possibly TRBD1 (5 bases). CDR3 length: 15 amino acids. Trimming pared 5 bases from V and 4 bases from J, leaving 17 bases between. This CDR3 is CASSPDGTLSYGYTF. In DNA form, the CDR3 reads TGTGCCAGCAGTCCTGACGGGACTCTTAGCTATGGCTACACCTTC.

This clonotype was observed a few times. The J gene is TRBJ1-2, the V gene TRBV5-4; D is undetermined. From germline, CDR1 is SGHNT and CDR2 YYREEE (reference sequence). V lost 0 bases to trimming and J lost 8 bases, with 8 bases between them. The CDR3 extends over 12 amino acids. This chain's CDR3 is CASSLDSEGYTF. The CDR3 nucleotides read TGTGCCAGCAGCTTGGATTCAGAGGGCTACACCTTC.

Only a few counts were recorded for this clonotype. The J gene is TRBJ1-1, the V gene TRBV6-1, with D tentatively TRBD1 (5 bases). The V end lost 8 bases, the J end lost 1 base, and 14 bases lay between the germline ends. Per the germline V gene, CDR1 is MNHNS and CDR2 is SASEGT. There are 14 residues in the CDR3. In DNA, the CDR3 is TGTGCCAGCGGGGCGGGGTCCACGAACACTGAAGCTTTCTTT. Its translation: CASGAGSTNTEAFF.

This clonotype was counted many times. The CDR3 nucleotides are TGTGCCAGCAGTTTCCCTAGCACAGATACGCAGTATTTT. It codes for CASSFPSTDTQYF. The chain is built from TRBV12-3 or TRBV12-4 and TRBJ2-3; D remains unclear. The CDR3 sequence is 13 residues long. V was trimmed by 3 bases and J by 0 bases, leaving 4 bases between them.

This clonotype was seen repeatedly, ten times or more. The gene calls are TRBV16 and TRBJ1-6; D is perhaps TRBD1 (5 bases). CDR3 size: 15 residues. V was shortened by 1 base and J by 6 bases, with 10 bases between the two germline ends. The germline V gene encodes CDR1 KGHSY and CDR2 FQNENV. The CDR3 DNA follows: TGTGCCAGCAGCCAATTGTCCGGGGGTAATTCACCCCTCCACTTT. It translates to CASSQLSGGNSPLHF.

This clonotype was seen at least ten times. The chain couples TRBV28 to TRBJ2-5; either TRBD1 or TRBD2 may fit D (7 bases each). CDR1 and CDR2 from the germline V gene are MDHEN and SYDVKM. This CDR3 contains 16 residues. V shed 2 bases and J shed 4 bases, with 17 bases lying between them. CDR3 amino acids: CASSLGGQSGGETQYF. CDR3 coding DNA: TGTGCCAGCAGTTTAGGGGGACAGTCGGGGGGAGAGACCCAGTACTTC.

Regarding this clonotype: One base away lies a much larger clone, so this may be a sequencing read error. The CDR3 region has the DNA TGTGCCAGCAGTGCATGGACCTATGGCTACACCTTC. Protein: CASSAWTYGYTF. The chain couples TRBV6-1 to TRBJ1-2; no definite D call. The CDR3 is 12 residues long. Germline V gives CDR1 MNHNS, CDR2 SASEGT. The V gene lost 4 bases and the J gene lost 4 bases, with 7 bases spanning the gap.

This clonotype has at least ten counts. V and J are TRBV3-1 and TRBJ2-5, with D unresolved. The germline V gene has CDR1 LGHDT and CDR2 YNNKEL (reference sequence). The CDR3 covers 13 residues. Trimming cost V 3 bases and J 0 bases, with 5 bases left between them. The CDR3 DNA follows: TGTGCCAGCAGCCACAGAAACCAAGAGACCCAGTACTTC. Its translation is CASSHRNQETQYF.

The sample holds many counts of this clonotype. The chain joins TRBV12-3 or TRBV12-4 to TRBJ2-3; D not certain. The CDR3 is 14 residues long. V was trimmed by 6 bases and J by 2 bases, leaving 12 bases between them. CDR3 bases: TGTGCCAGCAGCCGCCCACCCTACACAGATACGCAGTATTTT. Translation: CASSRPPYTDTQYF.

V is TRBV12-3 or TRBV12-4 and J is TRBJ2-5; the match to TRBD2 covers 14 bases. This CDR3 is built from 20 residues. V lost 6 bases and J lost 1; bases outside the gene matches: 16. The CDR3 region has the DNA TGTGCCAGCAGCCGGGTGGGACTAGCGGGAGTTAATGGCGCCCAAGAGACCCAGTACTTC. It is translated as CASSRVGLAGVNGAQETQYF.